One sample yielded the 14 T cell receptor beta chains listed below, sequenced in a study of cytomegalovirus exposure and HLA in healthy donors. PCR primers comprised 60 Vbeta and 13 Jbeta primers. The data were produced by immunoSEQ multiplex PCR, yet TCRdb's version contains in-frame clones alone and is incomplete. This repertoire shows some 150,000 clones, 70% to 85% found once; its top ten account for more than 3%. Material for sequencing was PBMCs. These receptors were obtained from a man aged 30 to 45 in good health and CMV-seropositive.

J is TRBJ2-5 and V is TRBV5-1; 10 bases agree with TRBD2. This CDR3 comprises 17 residues. Per the germline V gene, CDR1 is SGHRS and CDR2 is YFSETQ. After removal of 5 bases from V and 2 bases from J, the junction contained 12 bases not matched to a gene. The CDR3 here is CASRTGTSEFLQETQYF. The CDR3 DNA is TGCGCCAGCAGAACCGGGACTAGCGAGTTTTTACAAGAGACCCAGTACTTC.

The chain has TRBV4-3 and TRBJ2-4; D possibly corresponds to TRBD2 (6 bases). Germline V gene sequence: CDR1 LGHNA, CDR2 YSLEER. The CDR3 contains 16 residues. Trimming took off 0 bases at V and 0 bases at J, with 9 bases between the two ends. The CDR3 bases are TGCGCCAGCAGCCAAGATTGGGGACTAGCCAAAAACATTCAGTACTTC. Translation: CASSQDWGLAKNIQYF.

This chain uses TRBV7-9 with TRBJ1-5, with D perhaps matching TRBD1 (5 bases). V was cut by 5 bases and J by 2 bases, with 19 bases left in between. CDR3 length: 17 residues. Germline-derived CDR1 and CDR2 are SEHNR and FQNEAQ (reference sequence). The CDR3 is CASSQWDPWRGNQPQHF. The CDR3 DNA reads TGTGCCAGCAGCCAATGGGACCCCTGGAGGGGCAATCAGCCCCAGCATTTT.

The chain links TRBV25-1 to TRBJ2-6, with TRBD1 matching 7 bases. The length of the CDR3 is 16 residues. Germline lookup yields CDR1 MGHDK and CDR2 SYGVNS. V trimming: 9 bases; J trimming: 2 bases; junction bases outside the gene matches: 10. CDR3 loop: CASSRDSKPGANVLTF. CDR3 coding DNA: TGTGCCAGTTCAAGGGACAGTAAGCCTGGGGCCAACGTCCTGACTTTC.

The chain employs TRBV11-2 and TRBJ1-6, with TRBD1 matching 8 bases. The V and J ends lost 4 bases and 7 bases, in that order; junction bases with no gene match: 6. CDR1 is SGHAT, CDR2 FQNNGV, per germline. This CDR3 is 15 amino acids long. CDR3 sequence reads: CASSSYRGTNSPLHF. DNA of the CDR3: TGTGCCAGCAGCTCCTACAGGGGGACCAATTCACCCCTCCACTTT. Full variable domain (missing parts from reference TRBV11-2 and TRBJ1-6): EAGVAQSPRYKIIEKRQSVAFWCNPISGHATLYWYQQILGQGPKLLIQFQNNGVVDDSQLPKDRFSAERLKGVDSTLKIQPAKLEDSAVYLCASSSYRGTNSPLHFGNGTRLTVT.

The chain links TRBV10-3 to TRBJ2-5; TRBD1 agrees at 10 bases. The CDR3 contains 15 residues. The germline gives CDR1 ENHRY, CDR2 SYGVKD. The V gene end was trimmed by 3 bases and the J gene end by 5 bases; junction bases not matched to a gene: 6. DNA of the CDR3: TGTGCCATCAGTGACCCGACAGGGGGCCGGGAGACCCAGTACTTC. Amino acids: CAISDPTGGRETQYF.

The chain employs TRBV28 and TRBJ1-6; the match to TRBD1 covers 8 bases. The germline V gene has CDR1 MDHEN and CDR2 SYDVKM. Trimming removed 6 bases from V and 1 base from J; junction bases left unmatched: 5. This CDR3 is 16 amino acids long. The CDR3 here is CASSTGGISYNSPLHF. CDR3 nucleotides: TGTGCCAGCAGCACAGGGGGTATTTCCTATAATTCACCCCTCCACTTT. Variable domain in full (rest from reference TRBV28 and TRBJ1-6): DVKVTQSSRYLVKRTGEKVFLECVQDMDHENMFWYRQDPGLGLRLIYFSYDVKMKEKGDIPEGYSVSREKKERFSLILESASTNQTSMYLCASSTGGISYNSPLHFGNGTRLTVT.

The J gene is TRBJ1-6, the V gene TRBV30; D might be TRBD1 (5 bases). This CDR3 comprises 14 residues. V lost 4 bases to trimming and J lost 12 bases, with 19 bases between them. The V gene's germline CDR1 is GTSNPN and CDR2 SVGIG (reference sequence). The CDR3 loop reads CAWNRFPGELPLHF. In nucleotides, the CDR3 is TGTGCCTGGAATAGGTTTCCGGGGGAACTACCCCTCCACTTT.

The chain links TRBV25-1 to TRBJ2-7, with no clear D. V gave up 4 bases and J gave up 2 bases, with 12 bases separating them. CDR3 size: 14 residues. Per the germline V gene, CDR1 is MGHDK and CDR2 is SYGVNS. This CDR3 reads CASSATDGAYEQYF. In DNA form, the CDR3 reads TGTGCCAGCAGTGCAACCGATGGAGCCTACGAGCAGTACTTC.

The rearrangement joins TRBV28 to TRBJ1-6; TRBD1 aligns across 7 bases. Germline V gene lookup returns CDR1 MDHEN and CDR2 SYDVKM. Trimming removed 6 bases from V and 6 bases from J; junction bases left unmatched: 5. CDR3 size: 14 residues. The chain's CDR3 is CASRSTGSNSPLHF. CDR3 coding DNA: TGTGCCAGCAGGTCGACAGGGTCTAATTCACCCCTCCACTTT.

Here the CDR3 DNA reads TGTGCCAGCAGCCCTAGCTCCTACGAGCAGTACTTC. It yields the protein CASSPSSYEQYF. V and J are TRBV5-5 and TRBJ2-7, with D uncertain. Per the germline V gene, CDR1 is SGHKS and CDR2 is YYEKEE (reference sequence). The V and J ends lost 4 bases and 0 bases respectively, with 5 bases between them. The CDR3 has 12 residues.

V and J are TRBV6-4 and TRBJ2-7; the D is unclear. V was pared by 2 bases and J by 2 bases, with 7 bases between. The CDR3 totals 13 residues. Germline V gene data show CDR1 as MRHNA and CDR2 as SNTAGT. CDR3 DNA sequence: TGTGCCAGCAGTGACGGGCAAACCTACGAGCAGTACTTC. Its protein product is CASSDGQTYEQYF.

This chain uses TRBV5-1 with TRBJ2-5; D perhaps matches TRBD2 (6 bases). V dropped 0 bases and J dropped 3 bases, with 12 bases sitting between them. CDR3 size: 15 residues. The germline gives CDR1 SGHRS, CDR2 YFSETQ. The CDR3 nucleotides read TGCGCCAGCAGCTTGGGACGGGGGAGAAAAGAGACCCAGTACTTC. It is translated as CASSLGRGRKETQYF.

The chain combines TRBV5-1 with TRBJ1-1; 7 bases match TRBD1. Unmatched junction bases numbered 3, after V lost 7 bases and J lost 0 bases. This CDR3 contains 13 residues. The germline CDR1 and CDR2 sequences are SGHRS and YFSETQ. The CDR3 nucleotides read TGCGCCAGCTCGGACAGGTTGAACACTGAAGCTTTCTTT. Its translation is CASSDRLNTEAFF.